This T cell receptor (beta chain) came from a study of human T cells and chemical hapten exposure. The library gave individual cDNA molecules unique molecular identifiers. How the authors handled the data: A typical sample had 93,000 or so TCRs, with about 20,000 to 750,000 overall. TCRdb redid the calling of the 5' RACE reads with MiXCR, one entry per CDR3 protein. The V and J calls were determined by TCRdb, not by the authors. The sample holds about 80,000 distinct CDR3 sequences, around 15% seen once. Concerning this clonotype: As yet, its antigen is unknown.

Germline-derived CDR1 and CDR2 are SGHRS and YFSETQ. The CDR3 is made up of 14 amino acids. The V end lost 3 bases, the J end lost 3 bases, and 12 bases lay between the germline ends. Unfractionated whole blood yielded total RNA. The study's findings and limits: Sensitizing with DPC caused no change in TCRs above 1 in 1000 frequency.

The sequence was collected from a female donor in good health. The V call is TRBV5-1, the J call TRBJ1-1; weak D call: TRBD1 (6 bases). The CDR3 sequence: CASSSRQAYTEAFF. CDR3 coding DNA: TGCGCCAGCAGCTCTCGACAGGCCTACACTGAAGCTTTCTTT.